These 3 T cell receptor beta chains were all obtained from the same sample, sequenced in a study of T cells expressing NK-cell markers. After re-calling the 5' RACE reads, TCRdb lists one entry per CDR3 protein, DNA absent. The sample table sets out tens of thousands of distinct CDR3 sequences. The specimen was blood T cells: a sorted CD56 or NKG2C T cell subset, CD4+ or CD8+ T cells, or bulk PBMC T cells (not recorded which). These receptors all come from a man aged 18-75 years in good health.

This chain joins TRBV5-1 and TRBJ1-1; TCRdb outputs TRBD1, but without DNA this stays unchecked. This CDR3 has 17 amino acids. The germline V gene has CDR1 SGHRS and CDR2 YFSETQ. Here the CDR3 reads CASSLGAGKLSWTEAFF.

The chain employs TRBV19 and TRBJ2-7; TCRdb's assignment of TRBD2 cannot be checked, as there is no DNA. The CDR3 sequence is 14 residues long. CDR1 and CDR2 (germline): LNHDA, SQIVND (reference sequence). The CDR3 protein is CASSIGVSGYEQYF.

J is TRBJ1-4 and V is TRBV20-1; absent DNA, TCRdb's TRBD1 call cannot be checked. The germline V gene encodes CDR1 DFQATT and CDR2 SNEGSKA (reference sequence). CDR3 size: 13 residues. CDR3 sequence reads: CSAGDRNNEKLFF.